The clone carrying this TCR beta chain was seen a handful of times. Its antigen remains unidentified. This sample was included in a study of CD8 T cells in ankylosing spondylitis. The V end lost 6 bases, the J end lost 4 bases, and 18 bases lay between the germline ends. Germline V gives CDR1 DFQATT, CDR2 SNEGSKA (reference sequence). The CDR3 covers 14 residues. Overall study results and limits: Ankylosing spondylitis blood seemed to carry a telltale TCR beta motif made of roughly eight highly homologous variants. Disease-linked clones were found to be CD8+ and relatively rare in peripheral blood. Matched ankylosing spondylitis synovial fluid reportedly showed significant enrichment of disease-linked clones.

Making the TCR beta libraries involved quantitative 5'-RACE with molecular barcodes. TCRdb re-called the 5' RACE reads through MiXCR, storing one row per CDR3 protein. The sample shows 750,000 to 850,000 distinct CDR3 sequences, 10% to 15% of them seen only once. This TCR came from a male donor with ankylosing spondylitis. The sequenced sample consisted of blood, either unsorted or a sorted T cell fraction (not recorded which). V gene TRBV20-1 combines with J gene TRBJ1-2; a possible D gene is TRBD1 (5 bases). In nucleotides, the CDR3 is TGCAGTGCCACTCCGGGACCGAAGATCTATGGCTACACCTTC. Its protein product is CSATPGPKIYGYTF.